These 9 T cell receptor beta chains share one sample of origin, sequenced in a study of CD8+ T cells in alopecia areata listed by TCRdb under 2018. What this sample's time point label stands for: 20 to 30 weeks on oral tofacitinib. Read against the paper, the sample's treatment or condition label means: oral pan-JAK inhibitor, 5-10 mg twice daily. The library was obtained by the immunoSEQ multiplex PCR assay. For TCR sequencing, RNA was extracted from every sample and reverse transcribed into cDNA to serve as template. The source is immuneACCESS, and TCRdb retained only in-frame sequences with V and J called. Part of the clones is not carried over; for the studies checked, unresolved V genes explain less than half of this, and the remainder is unexplained. This sample gives around 180,000 clones in total; 60% of them show up just once. In total, the top ten clones hold about 0.94% of the sample.

The sequences come from CD4+ T cells sorted from blood, collected at week 24, from a patient treated with tofacitinib. The receptor source for this set is a human donor with alopecia areata.

This rearrangement joins TRBV29-1 to TRBJ1-5; possibly TRBD1 for D (5 bases). Trimming left V 2 bases short and J 5 bases short, with 22 bases between. The length of the CDR3 is 17 residues. The germline V gene has CDR1 SQVTM and CDR2 ANQGSEA. CDR3 in amino acids: CSVESRGERLKDQPQHF. In DNA form, the CDR3 reads TGCAGCGTTGAAAGTAGGGGTGAGCGCTTAAAAGATCAGCCCCAGCATTTT. Together with reference TRBV29-1 and TRBJ1-5, the CDR3 gives the full variable domain: SAVISQKPSRDICQRGTSLTIQCQVDSQVTMMFWYRQQPGQSLTLIATANQGSEATYESGFVIDKFPISRPNLTFSTLTVSNMSPEDSSIYLCSVESRGERLKDQPQHFGDGTRLSIL.

J is TRBJ2-3 and V is TRBV5-1, with 14 bases aligning to TRBD2. The CDR3 length is 19 residues. The junction had 9 bases not matched to a gene; V was cut back by 3 bases and J by 0 bases. The V gene's germline CDR1 is SGHRS and CDR2 YFSETQ. CDR3 DNA sequence: TGCGCCAGCAGCTCCGGACTAGCGGGGGGTTCGCCTAGCACAGATACGCAGTATTTT. This sequence encodes CASSSGLAGGSPSTDTQYF.

The chain joins TRBV29-1 to TRBJ1-2; TRBD1 agrees at 8 bases. CDR1 and CDR2 from the germline V gene are SQVTM and ANQGSEA. With 3 bases clipped from V and 4 bases from J, the junction kept 4 bases outside the gene matches. The CDR3 spans 13 residues. The CDR3 protein is CSVESRGPYGYTF. The CDR3 DNA is TGCAGCGTTGAGTCCAGGGGGCCCTATGGCTACACCTTC.

The gene calls are TRBV27 and TRBJ2-3, with D hard to call. Deletions cut 6 bases from V and 0 bases from J, with 13 bases between. This CDR3 spans 15 amino acids. Germline lookup yields CDR1 MNHEY and CDR2 SMNVEV (reference sequence). DNA of the CDR3: TGTGCCAGCAGACTTAGCCGTGCTAGCACAGATACGCAGTATTTT. Its protein product is CASRLSRASTDTQYF.

This CDR3 reads CASGSVRGQYNEQFF. The DNA for the CDR3 is TGTGCTAGTGGTTCGGTGAGGGGCCAATACAATGAGCAGTTCTTC. The genes are TRBV12-5 and TRBJ2-1; either TRBD1 or TRBD2 may supply D (5 bases each). The CDR3 extends over 15 amino acids. Trimming stripped 4 bases from V and 4 bases from J, with 14 bases between. Per germline, CDR1 LGHNT and CDR2 FRNRAP. The variable domain in full, with the rest retrieved from reference TRBV12-5 and TRBJ2-1, is DARVTQTPRHKVTEMGQEVTMRCQPILGHNTVFWYRQTMMQGLELLAYFRNRAPLDDSGMPKDRFSAEMPDATLATLKIQPSEPRDSAVYFCASGSVRGQYNEQFFGPGTRLTVL.

The chain carries TRBV15 and TRBJ1-5; D is undetermined. Germline V gene data show CDR1 as LNHNV and CDR2 as YYDKDF (reference sequence). This CDR3 contains 15 residues. Trimming shortened V by 4 bases and J by 3 bases, and 13 bases separated the two germline ends. CDR3 loop: CATSIGGVHNQPQHF. The CDR3 nucleotides read TGTGCCACCAGCATTGGCGGAGTACACAATCAGCCCCAGCATTTT.

This clone showed up just a few times. The V call is TRBV29-1, the J call TRBJ1-2; no reliable D call. Looked up from germline, CDR1 is SQVTM and CDR2 is ANQGSEA. The CDR3 totals 14 residues. Trimming removed 4 bases at V and 4 bases at J, with 16 bases between. CDR3 residues: CSVGSLGNPYGYTF. CDR3 DNA sequence: TGCAGCGTTGGAAGTTTAGGAAACCCCTATGGCTACACCTTC.

This chain connects TRBV5-1 to TRBJ2-5, with 10 bases matching TRBD1. The V gene end was trimmed by 0 bases and the J gene end by 2 bases; junction bases not matched to a gene: 4. The germline V gene has CDR1 SGHRS and CDR2 YFSETQ. The CDR3 consists of 16 residues. The CDR3 spells CASSLGDRGHQETQYF. CDR3 bases: TGCGCCAGCAGCTTGGGGGACAGGGGTCATCAAGAGACCCAGTACTTC.

V usage is TRBV27 and J usage is TRBJ1-2, with TRBD1 matching over 7 bases. The CDR3 runs to 15 residues. In germline, CDR1 is MNHEY, CDR2 SMNVEV (reference sequence). V was pared by 5 bases and J by 6 bases, with 12 bases of the junction left unmatched. The CDR3 bases are TGTGCCAGCAGTCGCGACAGGGTGGGGTTCGATGGCTACACCTTC. Amino acids: CASSRDRVGFDGYTF.